A single sample is the source of the 18 T cell receptor beta chains below, sequenced in a study of blood T cell repertoires in COVID-19. Some clones are missing from TCRdb's copy, which holds only in-frame ones; the method was immunoSEQ multiplex PCR. The sample shows 52,000 or so clones, roughly 88% of them seen only once. The sample taken for sequencing was peripheral blood. These receptors all come from a human donor in a cohort sampled during active COVID-19.

V gene TRBV5-1 combines with J gene TRBJ1-5; TRBD1 is a possible D gene (5 bases). In germline, CDR1 is SGHRS, CDR2 YFSETQ. The CDR3 covers 16 residues. The germline V and J ends were trimmed by 3 bases and 1 base, with 14 bases remaining between them. For the CDR3, the DNA is TGCGCCAGCAGCTCGGGGACTCTTGGGAGCAATCAGCCCCAGCATTTT. Amino acid sequence: CASSSGTLGSNQPQHF.

The rearrangement joins TRBV29-1 to TRBJ2-7; 7 bases are a match to TRBD1. Germline values: CDR1 SQVTM, CDR2 ANQGSEA. This CDR3 is built from 13 residues. Trimming removed 6 bases from V and 3 bases from J; junction bases left unmatched: 8. CDR3 loop: CSVDLAGGYEQYF. In DNA form, the CDR3 reads TGCAGCGTCGATCTGGCAGGGGGCTACGAGCAGTACTTC.

The chain couples TRBV2 to TRBJ1-2, with 11 bases lining up with TRBD1. The J segment lost 4 bases and the V segment lost 9 bases, leaving 13 bases of the junction unmatched. The CDR3 consists of 16 residues. The germline V gene encodes CDR1 SNHLY and CDR2 FYNNEI. CDR3 coding DNA: TGTGCCAGGGGCCTCCCCCGGGACAGGGGGACCTATGGCTACACCTTC. Translating it yields CARGLPRDRGTYGYTF.

The genes are TRBV11-2 and TRBJ2-2, with a tentative D call TRBD1 (6 bases). The CDR3 runs to 16 residues. Looked up from germline, CDR1 is SGHAT and CDR2 is FQNNGV. V lost 2 bases and J 0 bases, leaving 10 bases between the germline ends. This chain's CDR3 is CASSLRRQANTGELFF. The CDR3 DNA reads as TGTGCCAGCAGCTTAAGACGACAGGCGAACACCGGGGAGCTGTTTTTT.

J is TRBJ1-4 and V is TRBV2, with D perhaps matching TRBD1 (5 bases). V was trimmed by 7 bases and J by 4 bases, leaving 16 bases between them. In germline, CDR1 is SNHLY, CDR2 FYNNEI. The CDR3 contains 15 residues. Here the CDR3 reads CASTGQGLNNEKLFF. CDR3 nucleotide sequence: TGTGCCAGCACGGGCCAGGGACTTAATAATGAAAAACTGTTTTTT.

CDR3 residues: CASSHKISGTDTQYF. CDR3 in DNA: TGTGCCAGCAGCCATAAAATTAGTGGCACAGATACGCAGTATTTT. V is TRBV14 and J is TRBJ2-3; D is unclear. CDR3 length equals 15 residues. Germline V gene sequence: CDR1 SGHDN, CDR2 FVKESK. V shed 3 bases and J shed 1 base, with 11 bases lying between them.

V gene TRBV28 combines with J gene TRBJ1-4; TRBD1 might be the D (5 bases). Germline CDR1 and CDR2: MDHEN and SYDVKM. This CDR3 is built from 14 residues. The V end was cut by 2 bases, the J end by 5 bases, with 9 bases between. This CDR3 reads CASSLGQMNEKLFF. CDR3 nucleotides: TGTGCCAGCAGTTTAGGACAAATGAATGAAAAACTGTTTTTT.

V gene TRBV14 combines with J gene TRBJ2-7; 8 nucleotides align to TRBD2. The CDR3 length is 15 residues. The ends lost 4 bases at V and 1 base at J; junction bases unmatched: 6. The germline V gene encodes CDR1 SGHDN and CDR2 FVKESK. CDR3 bases: TGTGCCAGCAGCCGAGGACTAGCTAGGTCCTACGAGCAGTACTTC. Translation: CASSRGLARSYEQYF.

The rearrangement uses TRBV27 and TRBJ1-1; D is possibly TRBD1 (5 bases). V lost 6 bases and J 3 bases, leaving 26 bases between the germline ends. CDR1 and CDR2 from the germline V gene are MNHEY and SMNVEV (reference sequence). The CDR3 is 18 amino acids. CDR3 in DNA: TGTGCCAGCAGCTACCATCAATCTCGGGGGTTATCGGACACTGAAGCTTTCTTT. Its translation is CASSYHQSRGLSDTEAFF.

The chain couples TRBV21-1 to TRBJ2-7; the DNA was not used to check the table's D call, TRBD2. TRBV21-1 is a listed pseudogene. The CDR3 extends over 16 amino acids. The CDR3 is CASSIRLAGGSYEQYF. For the CDR3, the DNA is TGTGCCAGCAGCATTCGACTAGCGGGAGGCTCCTACGAGCAGTACTTC.

The V and J genes are TRBV9 and TRBJ2-5; D possibly corresponds to TRBD2 (7 bases). Trimming took 0 bases from V and 4 from J, leaving 13 bases between them. The CDR3 sequence is 15 residues long. The germline V gene has CDR1 SGDLS and CDR2 YYNGEE. CDR3 loop: CASSVATGGSETQYF. CDR3 sequence (DNA): TGTGCCAGCAGCGTAGCTACGGGGGGCTCAGAGACCCAGTACTTC.

The chain is built from TRBV13 and TRBJ2-1, with TRBD1 as a possible D gene (6 bases). The CDR3 runs 13 residues. Deletions cut 6 bases from V and 5 bases from J, with 11 bases between. Looked up from germline, CDR1 is PRHDT and CDR2 is FYEKMQ (reference sequence). CDR3 amino acids: CASRSTGNNEQFF. The CDR3 DNA reads as TGTGCCAGCAGATCCACAGGGAACAATGAGCAGTTCTTC. The full variable domain, rest sourced from reference TRBV13 and TRBJ2-1, is AAGVIQSPRHLIKEKRETATLKCYPIPRHDTVYWYQQGPGQDPQFLISFYEKMQSDKGSIPDRFSAQQFSDYHSELNMSSLELGDSALYFCASRSTGNNEQFFGPGTRLTVL.

This sequence joins TRBV18 and TRBJ2-1; possibly TRBD2 for D (5 bases). The length of the CDR3 is 17 residues. Germline CDR1 KGHSH, CDR2 LQKENI. Trimming took 3 bases from V and 2 from J, leaving 17 bases between them. DNA of the CDR3: TGTGCCAGCTCACCGATGAGAGGACTTAAAACCTACAATGAGCAGTTCTTC. It is translated as CASSPMRGLKTYNEQFF.

J is TRBJ2-7 and V is TRBV13, with TRBD1 identical over 8 bases. Trimming at V came to 4 bases and at J to 3 bases, leaving 2 bases not matched to a gene. CDR3 length: 13 amino acids. The germline gives CDR1 PRHDT, CDR2 FYEKMQ (reference sequence). The CDR3 here is CASSSDRDYEQYF. CDR3 DNA sequence: TGTGCCAGCAGCTCGGACAGGGACTACGAGCAGTACTTC. The full variable domain, with the rest looked up from reference TRBV13 and TRBJ2-7, is AAGVIQSPRHLIKEKRETATLKCYPIPRHDTVYWYQQGPGQDPQFLISFYEKMQSDKGSIPDRFSAQQFSDYHSELNMSSLELGDSALYFCASSSDRDYEQYFGPGTRLTVT.

This sequence joins TRBV5-1 and TRBJ2-6; 12 bases are a match to TRBD1. Germline V gene lookup returns CDR1 SGHRS and CDR2 YFSETQ. Trimming took 3 bases from V and 2 from J; bases not matched to a gene: 9. This CDR3 comprises 19 residues. CDR3 residues: CASSSIPGTGGAGANVLTF. The CDR3 nucleotides are TGCGCCAGCAGCTCGATACCGGGGACAGGGGGCGCTGGGGCCAACGTCCTGACTTTC. The whole variable domain, remainder taken from reference TRBV5-1 and TRBJ2-6, is KAGVTQTPRYLIKTRGQQVTLSCSPISGHRSVSWYQQTPGQGLQFLFEYFSETQRNKGNFPGRFSGRQFSNSRSEMNVSTLELGDSALYLCASSSIPGTGGAGANVLTFGAGSRLTVL.

The chain has TRBV14 and TRBJ2-3; a weak D match, TRBD2 (5 bases). Germline V gene sequence: CDR1 SGHDN, CDR2 FVKESK. The length of the CDR3 is 15 residues. With 6 bases removed from V and 2 bases from J, the gap between germline ends came to 15 bases. CDR3 in amino acids: CASRDGVTITDTQYF. Written as DNA, the CDR3 is TGTGCCAGCAGGGACGGGGTAACAATCACAGATACGCAGTATTTT.

The rearrangement links TRBV7-9 to TRBJ2-1; TRBD2 aligns across 8 bases. Germline loops: CDR1 SEHNR, CDR2 FQNEAQ (reference sequence). Trimming cost V 5 bases and J 6 bases; bases outside gene matches: 9. This CDR3 contains 15 residues. The CDR3 reads CASSAGGLAGNEQFF. CDR3 in DNA: TGTGCCAGCAGCGCCGGCGGACTAGCTGGCAATGAGCAGTTCTTC. Complete variable domain (other parts from reference TRBV7-9 and TRBJ2-1): DTGVSQNPRHKITKRGQNVTFRCDPISEHNRLYWYRQTLGQGPEFLTYFQNEAQLEKSRLLSDRFSAERPKGSFSTLEIQRTEQGDSAMYLCASSAGGLAGNEQFFGPGTRLTVL.

The rearrangement links TRBV30 to TRBJ2-1; no definite D call. The CDR3 contains 15 residues. V shed 0 bases and J shed 3 bases, with 12 bases lying between them. Germline CDR1 GTSNPN, CDR2 SVGIG (reference sequence). CDR3 sequence (DNA): TGTGCCTGGAGTGTACAAACTACGCTCTACAATGAGCAGTTCTTC. This sequence encodes CAWSVQTTLYNEQFF.